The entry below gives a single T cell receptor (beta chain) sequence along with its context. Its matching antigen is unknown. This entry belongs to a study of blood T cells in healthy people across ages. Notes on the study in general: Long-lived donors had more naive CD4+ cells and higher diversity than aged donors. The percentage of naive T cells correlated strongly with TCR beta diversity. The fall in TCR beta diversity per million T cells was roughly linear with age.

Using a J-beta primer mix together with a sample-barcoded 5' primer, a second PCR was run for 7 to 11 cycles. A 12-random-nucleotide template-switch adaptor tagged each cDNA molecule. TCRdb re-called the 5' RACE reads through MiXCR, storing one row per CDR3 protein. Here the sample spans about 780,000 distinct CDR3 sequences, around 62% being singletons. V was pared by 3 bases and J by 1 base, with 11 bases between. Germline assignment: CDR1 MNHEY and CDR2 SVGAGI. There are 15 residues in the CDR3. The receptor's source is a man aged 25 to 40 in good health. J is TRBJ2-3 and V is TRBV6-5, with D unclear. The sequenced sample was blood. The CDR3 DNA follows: TGTGCCAGCAGTTATGTGGCCTTCGGCACAGATACGCAGTATTTT. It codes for CASSYVAFGTDTQYF.